A selection of T cell receptor beta chains follows, all from one sample in a study of T cells after yellow fever vaccination. Each CDR3 protein is one row after TCRdb ran MiXCR on the 5' RACE reads. The sample includes approximately 350,000 distinct CDR3 sequences, around 10% of them seen just once. The starting material was PBMCs, obtained on the day of the first yellow fever vaccination. The receptors shown here come from a man aged 18 to 29 who received the YFV17D yellow fever vaccine. Each CDR3 is given with its conserved first and last residue. The order of the fields is clone size, J gene, V gene, D gene, CDR3 DNA, CDR3 protein. A D gene is named only where the DNA matches it firmly. Clone size is not always given. Where it is, it says once, few, many or a class for expanded clones.

>NA|TRBJ2-5|TRBV5-1|TRBD2
TGCGCCAGCAGCTCCCTAGCGGGGCACCAAGAGACCCAGTACTTC
CASSSLAGHQETQYF
>NA|TRBJ1-1|TRBV7-2|TRBD1
TGTGCCAGCAGCTTAGACAGGGGGAGGGACACTGAAGCTTTCTTT
CASSLDRGRDTEAFF
>NA|TRBJ1-6|TRBV5-4|NA
TGTGCCAGCAGCTTGCCAGGGACCAATAATTCACCCCTCCACTTT
CASSLPGTNNSPLHF
>NA|TRBJ1-1|TRBV6-1|NA
TGTGCCAGCAGTCAGGCACCCGCCTTGACTGAAGCTTTCTTT
CASSQAPALTEAFF
>few|TRBJ2-5|TRBV5-4|NA
TGTGCCAGCAGCTTGGAGACCGGAGAGACCCAGTACTTC
CASSLETGETQYF
>few|TRBJ1-4|TRBV6-1|TRBD1
TGTGCCAGCAGTGACAGGGGGCCCAATGAGTCGAATGAAAAACTGTTTTTT
CASSDRGPNESNEKLFF
>NA|TRBJ1-4|TRBV28|NA
TGTGCCAGCAGTTCGGGGGGCGTTGGGAATGAAAAACTGTTTTTT
CASSSGGVGNEKLFF
>few|TRBJ1-5|TRBV7-8|NA
TGTGCCAGCAGCTTACATGCTCAGCCCCAGCATTTT
CASSLHAQPQHF
>few|TRBJ1-2|TRBV7-3|NA
TGTGCCAGCAGCCCCCAGCAGGGATCAATTTATGGCTACACCTTC
CASSPQQGSIYGYTF
>few|TRBJ1-6|TRBV4-1|NA
TGCGCCAGCAGCCAAGATTTGTCAGGGTACTCACCCCTCCACTTT
CASSQDLSGYSPLHF
>few|TRBJ2-1|TRBV20-1|TRBD2
TGCAGTGCTAGAACCCCTCTAGCGGGGTCCTACAATGAGCAGTTCTTC
CSARTPLAGSYNEQFF
>few|TRBJ1-1|TRBV10-3|TRBD1
TGTGCCATCAGTGAGTCCTTTCCGGGACAGGGGGTTTACACTGAAGCTTTCTTT
CAISESFPGQGVYTEAFF
>NA|TRBJ1-2|TRBV5-6|NA
TGTGCCAGCAGAAGAGGACAGCTCGTTAACTATGGCTACACCTTC
CASRRGQLVNYGYTF
>many|TRBJ2-2|TRBV5-1|NA
TGCGCCAGCATACTAAGCTTGGTCAAAGTAGGGGGGCCCAACACCGGGGAGCTGTTTTTT
CASILSLVKVGGPNTGELFF
>many|TRBJ2-1|TRBV5-1|NA
TGCGCCAGCAGCTTGGGCACCTCCCCGACAGCCTACAATGAGCAGTTCTTC
CASSLGTSPTAYNEQFF
>few|TRBJ1-2|TRBV24-1|NA
TGTGCCACCAGTGATTTGTCCTATGGCTACACCTTC
CATSDLSYGYTF
>NA|TRBJ1-5|TRBV12-3/TRBV12-4|TRBD1
TGTGCCAGCGTCGGAGGGACAGGGGCCAATCAGCCCCAGCATTTT
CASVGGTGANQPQHF
>NA|TRBJ1-2|TRBV4-3|NA
TGCGCCAGCAGCCCCGGGGTTCTCGTCTATGGCTACACCTTC
CASSPGVLVYGYTF
>many|TRBJ1-5|TRBV7-2|TRBD1
TGTGCCAGCAGCCGGCAGGGGGCGGGCAATCAGCCCCAGCATTTT
CASSRQGAGNQPQHF
>NA|TRBJ2-1|TRBV29-1|TRBD2
TGCAGCGTTGGAGAGGCGGGAGACAATGAGCAGTTCTTC
CSVGEAGDNEQFF
>few|TRBJ1-2|TRBV6-5|NA
TGTGCCAGCAGTTACTCGATTAGCGCTGGGTCGGGAGGCTACACCTTC
CASSYSISAGSGGYTF
>few|TRBJ2-1|TRBV28|NA
TGTGCCAGCCGAAATGGGGGTTCCTACAATGAGCAGTTCTTC
CASRNGGSYNEQFF
>few|TRBJ1-1|TRBV5-1|TRBD1
TGCGCCAGCAGCTTGGTCCCAGGGGGCTCGAACACTGAAGCTTTCTTT
CASSLVPGGSNTEAFF
>many|TRBJ2-1|TRBV27|TRBD1
TGTGCCAGCAGTTTAGGGCTAGGGGGCGGTTCTATCTACAATGAGCAGTTCTTC
CASSLGLGGGSIYNEQFF
>NA|TRBJ2-1|TRBV11-2|TRBD2
TGTGCCAGCAGCGACCCAGCGGGGGCGTCCTACAATGAGCAGTTCTTC
CASSDPAGASYNEQFF
>NA|TRBJ2-2|TRBV7-3|NA
TGTGCCAGCAGCCGGGGTAGGGGCACCGGGGAGCTGTTTTTT
CASSRGRGTGELFF
>many|TRBJ2-2|TRBV5-5|NA
TGTGCCAGCAGTTCCAGGGACACCGGGGAGCTGTTTTTT
CASSSRDTGELFF
>few|TRBJ2-7|TRBV9|NA
TGTGCCAGCAGCGTATCGGGCGTCCACTACGAGCAGTACTTC
CASSVSGVHYEQYF
>NA|TRBJ1-1|TRBV11-2|NA
TGTGCCAGCAGCCCGGGGGGGGCGGGGGCTGAAGCTTTCTTT
CASSPGGAGAEAFF
>few|TRBJ2-2|TRBV20-1|NA
TGCAGTGCTAGAGGGAGCGCCGGGGAGCTGTTTTTT
CSARGSAGELFF
>many|TRBJ1-2|TRBV5-1|TRBD1
TGCGCCAGCAGCGCAGACAGGGTTGATGGCTACACCTTC
CASSADRVDGYTF
>few|TRBJ1-2|TRBV7-8|NA
TGTGCCAGCAGCTTTTCAAGGCCCGATGGCTACACCTTC
CASSFSRPDGYTF
>few|TRBJ2-1|TRBV7-9|TRBD1
TGTGCCAGCAGCGACTTTGTAGGGACAGGTAACGCTGAGCAGTTCTTC
CASSDFVGTGNAEQFF
>NA|TRBJ2-5|TRBV4-3|NA
TGCGCCAGCAGCCAAGATGCAAATACTCAAGAGACCCAGTACTTC
CASSQDANTQETQYF
>NA|TRBJ1-2|TRBV6-4|NA
TGTGCCAGCAGTGACCCAAGGAAAGGCTACATCTTC
CASSDPRKGYIF
>NA|TRBJ2-1|TRBV5-1|NA
TGCGCCAGCAGGCCCCAGGAGGGGCGCCCAATATATGAGCAGTTCTTC
CASRPQEGRPIYEQFF
>few|TRBJ2-2|TRBV24-1|TRBD1
TGTGCCACCTCCACAGTCCCGGGACAGGGGACGGACACCGGGGAGCTGTTTTTT
CATSTVPGQGTDTGELFF
>NA|TRBJ1-2|TRBV7-9|NA
TGTGCCAGCAGCTTACAGGGGATTTACTATGGCTACACCTTC
CASSLQGIYYGYTF
>NA|TRBJ1-1|TRBV7-7|NA
TGTGCCAGCAGCTTAGGCCCCTACGGTGAAGCTTTCTTT
CASSLGPYGEAFF
>NA|TRBJ2-5|TRBV12-3/TRBV12-4|NA
TGTGCCAGCAGTTTAAAGGGTACCCTACAAGAGACCCAGTACTTC
CASSLKGTLQETQYF
>few|TRBJ2-3|TRBV7-3|NA
TGTGCCAGCAGCTTACCTCCCGAAGATACGCAGTATTTT
CASSLPPEDTQYF
>few|TRBJ2-2|TRBV7-2|TRBD2
TGTGCCAGCAGCTTAAGGTCGGGGGGTAGTACCGGGGAGCTGTTTTTT
CASSLRSGGSTGELFF
>NA|TRBJ2-1|TRBV19|NA
TGTGCCAGTAGTACCCCACGAGGGTTTGGGTCCTACAATGAGCAGTTCTTC
CASSTPRGFGSYNEQFF
>many|TRBJ2-7|TRBV7-9|NA
TGTGCCAGCGCGACTTTAGGGGCCTACGAGCAGTACTTC
CASATLGAYEQYF
>few|TRBJ2-1|TRBV15|NA
TGTGCCACCAGCAGGATTACGGGGGCCTCCTACAATGAGCAGTTCTTC
CATSRITGASYNEQFF
>NA|TRBJ2-2|TRBV7-2|NA
TGTGCCATCAGGTTGTCCGGGTCTGCCGGGGAGCTGTTTTTT
CAIRLSGSAGELFF
>few|TRBJ1-2|TRBV10-2|TRBD1
TGCGCCAGCAGTTCCTGGGACAGGGGGGAAGACTATGGCTACACCTTC
CASSSWDRGEDYGYTF
>NA|TRBJ1-5|TRBV23-1|NA
TGCGCCAGCCTCAAGGGAGTAAGGCAGATTAGCAATCAGCCCCAGCATTTT
CASLKGVRQISNQPQHF
>NA|TRBJ1-2|TRBV5-6|NA
TGTGCCAGCAGCCCGGAATTCGGAAGTTTGGTATATGGCTACACCTTC
CASSPEFGSLVYGYTF
>NA|TRBJ2-2|TRBV4-2|TRBD2
TGTGCCAGCAGCCAAGAGGCGGGGGGCAGGACCGGGGAGCTGTTTTTT
CASSQEAGGRTGELFF